These T cell receptor beta chains were read from a single sample in a study of identical twins. One entry per CDR3 protein, called by TCRdb with MiXCR from the 5' RACE reads. The sample gives about 470,000 distinct CDR3 sequences, roughly 26% of which show up once; 2.9% is in the top ten. These data were likewise used in another study, on T cells expressing NK-cell markers.

The sample comprised CD4+ T cells sorted from blood. These receptors came from a woman between 18 and 30 years old in good health. Both conserved end residues are part of each CDR3. D genes are given only for firm matches. Clone size is given for some rows only: seen once, a few or many times, or a class if the clone is expanded.

>TRBJ2-2|few|-|TRBV15
TGTGCCACCAGCAGAGACCGCAGGGTAACGGGCACCGGGGAGCTGTTTTTT
CATSRDRRVTGTGELFF
>TRBJ2-1|few|TRBD2|TRBV7-2
TGTGCCAGCAGCAGCAGACTAGCGGGACGCAATGAGCAGTTCTTC
CASSSRLAGRNEQFF
>TRBJ2-1|-|-|TRBV11-2
TGTGCCAGCAGCTTAATCGCGAGTGAGCAGTTCTTC
CASSLIASEQFF
>TRBJ2-7|few|TRBD2|TRBV6-5
TGTGCCAGCAGTTACCCAGGACTAGCGGGAAATTACGAGCAGTACTTC
CASSYPGLAGNYEQYF
>TRBJ2-1|few|-|TRBV25-1
TGTGCCAGCAGTGCGTATAACAATGAGCAGTTCTTC
CASSAYNNEQFF
>TRBJ2-1|few|-|TRBV9
TGTGCCAGCAGCGTAGAAGGGGACTCCTACAATGAGCAGTTCTTC
CASSVEGDSYNEQFF
>TRBJ1-1|-|TRBD1|TRBV28
TGTGCCGCGTACAGGGGAACGAACACTGAAGCTTTCTTT
CAAYRGTNTEAFF
>TRBJ2-3|few|TRBD2|TRBV9
TGTGCCAGCAGCGTAGTTGGCGGGGGACCCACAGATACGCAGTATTTT
CASSVVGGGPTDTQYF
>TRBJ1-2|once|TRBD1|TRBV7-2
TGTGCCAGCAGCTTTCCTAAACAGGGGGGTGGTGGCTACACCTTC
CASSFPKQGGGGYTF
>TRBJ2-3|few|-|TRBV7-9
TGTGCCAGCAGCTTACGAGGGGTGGATACGCAGTATTTT
CASSLRGVDTQYF
>TRBJ2-3|-|-|TRBV20-1
TGCAGTGCTTTACCCGGGCCAACCACAGATACGCAGTATTTT
CSALPGPTTDTQYF
>TRBJ2-1|few|-|TRBV20-1
TGCAGTGCTAGAGAACCCATTGGCGTCGGTGAGCAGTTCTTC
CSAREPIGVGEQFF
>TRBJ1-6|-|-|TRBV5-4
TGTGCCAGCAGCTTCGACGGGGAATCACCCCTCCACTTT
CASSFDGESPLHF
>TRBJ1-5|-|-|TRBV2
TGTGCCAGCAGTGAAGTGGGGGGGTTGTCGCAGCATTTT
CASSEVGGLSQHF
>TRBJ2-7|-|-|TRBV11-2
TGTGCCAGCAGCACCGGACAGTTATACGAGCAGTACTTC
CASSTGQLYEQYF
>TRBJ2-1|-|-|TRBV25-1
TGTGCCAGCAGTGACGGTAGCTACAATGAGCAGTTCTTC
CASSDGSYNEQFF
>TRBJ1-4|-|-|TRBV30
TGTGCCCTCCGGGGGCAAGAAAAACTGTTTTTT
CALRGQEKLFF
>TRBJ2-1|few|-|TRBV4-1
TGCGCCAGCAGCCCTCAACAGGCCAATGAGCAGTTCTTC
CASSPQQANEQFF
>TRBJ2-1|-|TRBD2|TRBV3-1
TGTGCCAGCAGCCAAGAAAAGATCAACCGGCGGGAGGAATACAATGAGCAGTTCTTC
CASSQEKINRREEYNEQFF
>TRBJ2-2|-|-|TRBV9
TGTGCCAGCAGCGCAGGACAGTCGACCGGGGAGCTGTTTTTT
CASSAGQSTGELFF
>TRBJ2-2|-|-|TRBV20-1
TGCAGTGCGAACCGCCGACAGACCGGGGAGCTGTTTTTT
CSANRRQTGELFF
>TRBJ1-1|few|TRBD1|TRBV25-1
TGTGCCAGCAGTGAAAGGACAGGGGGCCCCGCTTTCTTT
CASSERTGGPAFF
>TRBJ2-1|-|TRBD1|TRBV5-5
TGTGCCAGCAGCCCGGGACAGCCAATTTACAATGAGCAGTTCTTC
CASSPGQPIYNEQFF
>TRBJ2-3|few|-|TRBV7-2
TGTGCCAGCAGCTCATGGGAAGATACGCAGTATTTT
CASSSWEDTQYF
>TRBJ2-2|-|TRBD2|TRBV7-2
TGTGCCAGCAGCCGGGCTAGCGGGAGGGCCGAAGCCGGGGAGCTGTTTTTT
CASSRASGRAEAGELFF
>TRBJ2-7|few|TRBD2|TRBV10-3
TGTGCCATCAGTGAGGCGGGGGGCGTAACTTACGAGCAGTACTTC
CAISEAGGVTYEQYF
>TRBJ2-1|few|TRBD2|TRBV20-1
TGCAGTGCTCCCGCCCCGGGGGGGGGCAATGAGCAGTTCTTC
CSAPAPGGGNEQFF
>TRBJ1-3|few|-|TRBV7-2
TGTGCCAGCAGCTCGACAGGCACGCTCTCTGGAAACACCATATATTTT
CASSSTGTLSGNTIYF
>TRBJ2-7|-|-|TRBV5-1
TGCGCCAGCAGCTTGCAATTGAACGAGCAGTACTTC
CASSLQLNEQYF
>TRBJ2-5|-|TRBD2|TRBV9
TGTGCCAGCAGCGTAGGGGGTAGCGGGCCTCAAGAGACCCAGTACTTC
CASSVGGSGPQETQYF
>TRBJ2-1|-|-|TRBV6-1
TGTGCCAGCAGTACGCTAGCGCCTAGCTCCTACAATGAGCAGTTCTTC
CASSTLAPSSYNEQFF
>TRBJ1-6|few|TRBD1|TRBV10-3
TGTGCCATCAGTGATCCGACAGGGGACGGTTCACCCCTCCACTTT
CAISDPTGDGSPLHF
>TRBJ2-2|-|TRBD2|TRBV6-1
TGTGCCAGCAGTGAGACTAGCGCCGGCACCGGGGAGCTGTTTTTT
CASSETSAGTGELFF
>TRBJ2-5|-|TRBD1|TRBV7-2
TGTGCCAGCAGCTTTGCCGGGACAGTTGAAGAGACCCAGTACTTC
CASSFAGTVEETQYF
>TRBJ2-5|-|TRBD1|TRBV29-1
TGCAGCGTCTCGGGGGGGACAGGGGGAGAGACCCAGTACTTC
CSVSGGTGGETQYF
>TRBJ2-7|few|-|TRBV20-1
TGCAGTGCTAGAGTGCCGGACACCTACGAGCAGTACTTC
CSARVPDTYEQYF
>TRBJ2-2|-|-|TRBV5-1
TGCGCCAGCAGCTTAGTGGGGATGAACACCGGGGAGCTGTTTTTT
CASSLVGMNTGELFF
>TRBJ2-3|few|TRBD2|TRBV20-1
TGCAGTGCTAGATTAGCGGGGGGGCCGAGAGATACGCAGTATTTT
CSARLAGGPRDTQYF
>TRBJ2-1|-|TRBD2|TRBV10-1
TGCGCCAGCTTTCTAGCGGGGGGGCCGGACAATGAGCAGTTCTTC
CASFLAGGPDNEQFF
>TRBJ2-7|-|-|TRBV10-2
TGCGCCAGCAGTCCTCTTGGTGAGCAGTACTTC
CASSPLGEQYF
>TRBJ2-7|-|TRBD1|TRBV4-2
TGTGCCAGCAGCCAAGGGGCCGGGACAGGGGTTAGTTACGAGCAGTACTTC
CASSQGAGTGVSYEQYF
>TRBJ1-2|-|-|TRBV6-5
TGTGCCAGCAGTTCCACGACCTCGCTCGGGGGTGGCTACACCTTC
CASSSTTSLGGGYTF
>TRBJ1-1|-|TRBD1|TRBV18
TGTGCCAGCCGAGAGTCTACAGGGGTGGGCACTGAAGCTTTCTTT
CASRESTGVGTEAFF
>TRBJ1-4|few|-|TRBV20-1
TGCAGTGCACTACACGCGGCGACTAATGAAAAACTGTTTTTT
CSALHAATNEKLFF
>TRBJ2-3|few|-|TRBV7-3
TGTGCCAGTATGCGGGATACGCAGTATTTT
CASMRDTQYF